The T cell receptor (beta chain) under discussion was sequenced for a study of radiotherapy plus CTLA-4 blockade in lung cancer. Study context: Of all patients, approximately 20% responded objectively and 31% showed disease control. The study's findings and limits: TCR clones of tumor origin grew in blood after radiotherapy plus ipilimumab. Interferon-beta, together with early blood T cell clone dynamics, reportedly best predicted response.

Method: immunoSEQ multiplex PCR; TCRdb's copy keeps in-frame clones and lacks some. In the table there are 90,000 to 130,000 clones, over 65% of which are singletons. The CDR3 covers 16 residues. Germline trimming cut 5 bases from V and 2 bases from J; bases unmatched to any gene: 10. Per germline, CDR1 SGHVS and CDR2 FQNEAQ. Worth noting for this clone: Antigen unknown.

This clonotype was sampled from a human donor with non-small cell lung cancer that progressed on radiotherapy plus ipilimumab. Some clones in this sample may be carry-over from other donors' samples. The sequences come from peripheral blood, collected from a patient treated with radiotherapy plus ipilimumab. V usage is TRBV7-8 and J usage is TRBJ2-7; 9 bases fit TRBD1. The CDR3 spells CASSRLTGGLAYEQYF. The CDR3 DNA reads TGTGCCAGCAGCCGCTTGACAGGGGGGCTTGCCTACGAGCAGTACTTC. Based on the CDR3 plus reference TRBV7-8 and TRBJ2-7, the full variable domain is GAGVSQSPRYKVAKRGQDVALRCDPISGHVSLFWYQQALGQGPEFLTYFQNEAQLDKSGLPSDRFFAERPEGSVSTLKIQRTQQEDSAVYLCASSRLTGGLAYEQYFGPGTRLTVT.